Listed here are 20 T cell receptor beta chains from one sample, sequenced in a study of T-cell memory formation after mild COVID-19. TCRdb analysed the 5' RACE reads with MiXCR anew, one entry per CDR3 protein. Of 300,000 to 400,000 distinct CDR3 sequences listed, around 13% are singletons. Sequencing was done on a sample of PBMCs or a T cell subset sorted from them (not recorded which). The receptors derive from a man younger than 30 who had mild COVID-19 (a few samples of this study predate the infection). Cell type and time point are not known.

This clonotype was seen a few times. This sequence joins TRBV3-1 and TRBJ1-1; 7 nucleotides agree with TRBD1. The length of the CDR3 is 15 residues. Losses at the gene ends were 4 bases for V and 7 bases for J; bases not matched to a gene: 12. The germline gives CDR1 LGHDT, CDR2 YNNKEL (reference sequence). The CDR3 nucleotides read TGTGCCAGCAGCCCTTTTGCAGGGGGGGCCCTTGAAGCTTTCTTT. This sequence encodes CASSPFAGGALEAFF.

This clonotype was recorded a few times. The rearrangement joins TRBV5-1 to TRBJ2-4, with 7 bases identical to TRBD1. This CDR3 comprises 14 residues. Trimming cost V 3 bases and J 10 bases; bases outside gene matches: 10. CDR1 is SGHRS, CDR2 YFSETQ, per germline. This CDR3 reads CASSSIQGIAIQYF. DNA of the CDR3: TGCGCCAGCAGCTCTATACAGGGGATCGCTATTCAGTACTTC.

In this sample, this clonotype turned up many times. The chain carries TRBV7-2 and TRBJ1-2; D gene uncertain. Per germline, CDR1 SGHTA and CDR2 FQGNSA. V was clipped by 1 base and J by 7 bases, with 13 bases between them. The CDR3 sequence is 14 residues long. Here the CDR3 reads CASSLESGYTGYTF. In DNA form, the CDR3 reads TGTGCCAGCAGCTTAGAATCGGGGTATACTGGCTACACCTTC.

This clonotype turned up a few times. The chain combines TRBV5-1 with TRBJ1-1; 9 bases are a match to TRBD1. Germline values: CDR1 SGHRS, CDR2 YFSETQ. The CDR3 is made up of 16 amino acids. Trimming at V came to 3 bases and at J to 1 base, leaving 7 bases not matched to a gene. The CDR3: CASSWGQGRENTEAFF. The CDR3 bases are TGCGCCAGCAGCTGGGGACAGGGAAGAGAGAACACTGAAGCTTTCTTT.

This sequence joins TRBV4-3 and TRBJ2-4, with a weak D call TRBD1 (7 bases). V lost 3 bases and J 6 bases, leaving 21 bases between the germline ends. Germline CDR1 LGHNA, CDR2 YSLEER. This CDR3 region has 17 residues. Written as DNA, the CDR3 is TGCGCCAGCAGCCATTGGGGGGCAGGGGGACGAGGAAACATTCAGTACTTC. Encoded protein: CASSHWGAGGRGNIQYF.

V usage is TRBV20-1 and J usage is TRBJ2-1, with a tentative D call TRBD2 (5 bases). The CDR3 is 16 amino acids. Trimming removed 0 bases at V and 1 base at J, with 13 bases between. The germline V gene has CDR1 DFQATT and CDR2 SNEGSKA (reference sequence). CDR3 protein: CSARDQAVPSYNEQFF. The CDR3 DNA follows: TGCAGTGCTAGAGACCAAGCGGTCCCATCCTACAATGAGCAGTTCTTC.

This clonotype was found many times. The chain couples TRBV6-6 to TRBJ2-7, with D perhaps matching TRBD2 (5 bases). The germline V gene encodes CDR1 MNHNY and CDR2 SVGAGI (reference sequence). V lost 2 bases to trimming and J lost 4 bases, with 12 bases between them. CDR3 length equals 14 residues. CDR3 protein: CASSYAPGLYEQYV. Here the CDR3 DNA reads TGTGCCAGCAGTTACGCACCGGGGTTATACGAGCAGTACGTC.

The rearrangement joins TRBV6-5 to TRBJ1-2; a weak D match, TRBD1 (6 bases). CDR1 and CDR2 from the germline V gene are MNHEY and SVGAGI. The CDR3 runs 14 residues. V dropped 7 bases and J dropped 6 bases, with 18 bases sitting between them. CDR3 region: CASTDPGTTNGYTF. The CDR3 DNA reads TGTGCCAGCACCGACCCCGGGACAACCAATGGCTACACCTTC.

This clonotype has more than one count but fewer than ten. This chain connects TRBV9 to TRBJ2-3, with 9 bases that match TRBD1. The CDR3 is 16 residues long. V was clipped by 6 bases and J by 6 bases; unmatched bases: 14. Germline CDR1 is SGDLS and CDR2 is YYNGEE. The chain's CDR3 is CASNRGEQGATDTQYF. CDR3 DNA: TGTGCCAGCAACCGAGGCGAACAGGGGGCAACGGATACGCAGTATTTT.

This clonotype has more than one count but fewer than ten. The chain carries TRBV6-6 and TRBJ2-5, with D unclear. The germline CDR1 and CDR2 sequences are MNHNY and SVGAGI (reference sequence). This CDR3 contains 12 residues. The germline V and J ends were trimmed by 6 bases and 4 bases, with 9 bases remaining between them. In DNA, the CDR3 is TGTGCCAGCAGCCCGTCCCCAGAGACCCAGTACTTC. Translating it yields CASSPSPETQYF.

The table lists this clonotype with many counts. The rearrangement links TRBV7-9 to TRBJ2-5; the D gene could be TRBD1 or TRBD2 (5 bases each). V shed 3 bases and J shed 2 bases, with 13 bases lying between them. The length of the CDR3 is 15 residues. Germline-derived CDR1 and CDR2 are SEHNR and FQNEAQ (reference sequence). As DNA, the CDR3 is TGTGCCAGCAGCTTCGGGGCCCGAGAGCAAGAGACCCAGTACTTC. Its translation is CASSFGAREQETQYF.

This clonotype was counted a few times. V is TRBV28 and J is TRBJ2-7; no clear D gene. The ends were cut back, 7 bases at V and 3 bases at J, with 25 bases in the middle. Per the germline V gene, CDR1 is MDHEN and CDR2 is SYDVKM. The CDR3 length is 17 residues. The CDR3 coding sequence is TGTGCCAGCATACCAGACCCCTCGGGCGCACGGAACTACGAGCAGTACTTC. This translates into CASIPDPSGARNYEQYF. Full variable domain (missing parts from reference TRBV28 and TRBJ2-7): DVKVTQSSRYLVKRTGEKVFLECVQDMDHENMFWYRQDPGLGLRLIYFSYDVKMKEKGDIPEGYSVSREKKERFSLILESASTNQTSMYLCASIPDPSGARNYEQYFGPGTRLTVT.

The V gene is TRBV4-3, the J gene TRBJ2-1, with TRBD2 matching 9 bases. V lost 1 base, J lost 13 bases, and 8 bases stayed unmatched. CDR1 and CDR2 from the germline V gene are LGHNA and YSLEER. The CDR3 runs 14 residues. For the CDR3, the DNA is TGCGCCAGCAGCCAAGCCCCGACTAGCGGCGTCCAGTTCTTC. This sequence encodes CASSQAPTSGVQFF.

The chain uses TRBV7-2 and TRBJ1-2; D not resolved. The CDR3 length is 12 residues. The germline V gene has CDR1 SGHTA and CDR2 FQGNSA. V lost 4 bases to trimming and J lost 1 base, with 4 bases between them. CDR3: CASSWGNYGYTF. DNA for the CDR3: TGTGCCAGCAGCTGGGGTAACTATGGCTACACCTTC.

The chain recombines TRBV7-2 with TRBJ2-1; D is undetermined. Germline CDR1 is SGHTA and CDR2 is FQGNSA. Deletions cut 3 bases from V and 1 base from J, with 13 bases between. The CDR3 totals 16 residues. CDR3 sequence reads: CASSLSPSRSYNEQFF. The CDR3 DNA reads as TGTGCCAGCAGCTTGAGCCCTTCCAGGTCCTACAATGAGCAGTTCTTC.

The gene calls are TRBV7-9 and TRBJ2-7; D remains ambiguous. The CDR3 runs 15 residues. Germline CDR1 and CDR2: SEHNR and FQNEAQ (reference sequence). Trimming cost V 1 base and J 2 bases, with 12 bases left between them. CDR3: CASSLVVGSPYEQYF. CDR3 coding DNA: TGTGCCAGCAGCTTAGTTGTAGGAAGCCCCTACGAGCAGTACTTC.

Here the CDR3 DNA reads TGTGCCAGCAGCTTCGGTAGCGGGGCAGGTGAGCAGTTCTTC. This codes for CASSFGSGAGEQFF. The chain carries TRBV11-3 and TRBJ2-1, with 8 nucleotides matching TRBD2. CDR3 size: 14 residues. V trimming: 3 bases; J trimming: 9 bases; junction bases outside the gene matches: 7. Germline values: CDR1 SGHNT, CDR2 YENEEA.

This sequence joins TRBV7-9 and TRBJ2-5, with 10 bases lining up with TRBD2. V lost 6 bases, J lost 5 bases, and 3 bases stayed unmatched. Germline CDR1 is SEHNR and CDR2 is FQNEAQ (reference sequence). This CDR3 is 13 amino acids long. CDR3 coding DNA: TGTGCCAGCAGGAGCGGGGGGGCTGAGACCCAGTACTTC. The encoded protein is CASRSGGAETQYF.

Only a few counts were recorded for this clonotype. The chain couples TRBV7-2 to TRBJ2-6; D is uncertain. The germline CDR1 and CDR2 sequences are SGHTA and FQGNSA. The CDR3 spans 15 residues. The germline V and J ends were trimmed by 5 bases and 0 bases, with 8 bases remaining between them. The CDR3 reads CASSDFGSGANVLTF. The CDR3 DNA sequence: TGTGCCAGCAGCGACTTCGGCTCTGGGGCCAACGTCCTGACTTTC.

This clonotype was detected ten times or more. The chain is built from TRBV7-3 and TRBJ2-1; perhaps TRBD2 as D (6 bases). The CDR3 contains 13 residues. Trimming cost V 3 bases and J 9 bases, with 12 bases left between them. Per germline, CDR1 SGHTA and CDR2 FQGTGA. The CDR3 loop is CASSLGGNGEQFF. CDR3 coding DNA: TGTGCCAGCAGCTTGGGGGGAAACGGTGAGCAGTTCTTC.